Listed here are 15 T cell receptor beta chains from one sample, sequenced in a study of T cell changes during pregnancy in multiple sclerosis. Repertoires were generated with immunoSEQ multiplex PCR, while TCRdb's copy carries only in-frame clones and drops some. The sample includes over 30,000 clones, around 90% of them seen just once. Specimen: CD8+ T cells from peripheral blood mononuclear cells, collected in the third trimester of pregnancy. The source of these receptors is a female donor with multiple sclerosis, enrolled in a pregnancy study.

V and J are TRBV7-3 and TRBJ2-7; TRBD2 might be the D (7 bases). Germline values: CDR1 SGHTA, CDR2 FQGTGA. CDR3 length: 15 amino acids. With 3 bases removed from V and 1 base from J, the gap between germline ends came to 13 bases. The CDR3 protein is CASSFGAGASYEQYF. In DNA, the CDR3 is TGTGCCAGCAGCTTTGGGGCGGGGGCGTCCTACGAGCAGTACTTC. The full variable domain, in which reference TRBV7-3 and TRBJ2-7 provide the parts outside the CDR3, is GAGVSQTPSNKVTEKGKYVELRCDPISGHTALYWYRQSLGQGPEFLIYFQGTGAADDSGLPNDRFFAVRPEGSVSTLKIQRTERGDSAVYLCASSFGAGASYEQYFGPGTRLTVT.

J is TRBJ1-2 and V is TRBV25-1, with 8 bases aligning to TRBD1. Germline CDR1 is MGHDK and CDR2 is SYGVNS. The junction had 7 bases not matched to a gene; V was cut back by 4 bases and J by 6 bases. The CDR3 is 14 amino acids. CDR3 in amino acids: CASSGPDREDGYTF. DNA for the CDR3: TGTGCCAGCAGTGGCCCGGACAGGGAGGATGGCTACACCTTC.

V and J are TRBV30 and TRBJ2-7, with 8 positions matching TRBD1. Germline CDR1 and CDR2: GTSNPN and SVGIG (reference sequence). J lost 5 bases, V lost 2 bases, and 5 bases had no gene match. This CDR3 has 13 residues. The CDR3 DNA is TGTGCCTGGAGTCGGACAGGGCACAACGAGCAGTACTTC. It translates to CAWSRTGHNEQYF.

The chain uses TRBV7-9 and TRBJ1-6, with D tentatively TRBD1 (6 bases). The CDR3 has 13 residues. Trimming cost V 10 bases and J 4 bases, with 11 bases left between them. Germline values: CDR1 SEHNR, CDR2 FQNEAQ (reference sequence). This CDR3 reads CATADSYNSPLHF. The CDR3 DNA is TGTGCCACCGCGGACAGTTATAATTCACCCCTCCACTTT.

This rearrangement joins TRBV21-1 to TRBJ1-5; the table's D call TRBD1 went unverified against the DNA. TRBV21-1 constitutes a pseudogene. The CDR3 contains 18 residues. The CDR3 sequence is CASSQKDRGRRGNQPQHF. For the CDR3, the DNA is TGTGCCAGCAGCCAGAAGGACAGGGGGCGTCGAGGCAATCAGCCCCAGCATTTT.

About this clone itself: This CDR3 is also generated by other DNA sequences in the sample. The chain recombines TRBV7-8 with TRBJ1-1; D unresolved. The V gene lost 3 bases and the J gene lost 0 bases, with 8 bases spanning the gap. The germline CDR1 and CDR2 sequences are SGHVS and FQNEAQ. The CDR3 contains 14 residues. CDR3 coding DNA: TGTGCCAGCAGCTTGGGAGGGTTGAACACTGAAGCTTTCTTT. Protein sequence: CASSLGGLNTEAFF.

The J gene is TRBJ2-3, the V gene TRBV7-9; TRBD1 agrees at 7 bases. Germline V gene sequence: CDR1 SEHNR, CDR2 FQNEAQ (reference sequence). CDR3 length: 16 amino acids. Germline trimming cut 0 bases from V and 2 bases from J; bases unmatched to any gene: 5. Here the CDR3 reads CASSLATGVVTDTQYF. The DNA for the CDR3 is TGTGCCAGCAGCTTAGCTACAGGGGTGGTCACAGATACGCAGTATTTT.

CDR3 in amino acids: CSVGPTEDGYTF. In DNA form, the CDR3 reads TGCAGCGTTGGCCCGACAGAGGATGGCTACACCTTC. The chain uses TRBV29-1 and TRBJ1-2; maybe TRBD1 (5 bases). Between the trimmed V and J ends, which lost 4 bases and 6 bases, there was a span of 12 bases. CDR3 length: 12 residues. Germline CDR1 SQVTM, CDR2 ANQGSEA.

The J gene is TRBJ2-3, the V gene TRBV5-6, with 9 bases fitting TRBD1. Germline V gene data show CDR1 as SGHDT and CDR2 as YYEEEE. Trimming at V came to 2 bases and at J to 3 bases, leaving 7 bases not matched to a gene. The CDR3 extends over 16 amino acids. CDR3 region: CASSFGTGTTTDTQYF. The CDR3 nucleotides read TGTGCCAGCAGCTTTGGGACAGGGACTACTACAGATACGCAGTATTTT.

In this sample, this clone turned up once. V and J are TRBV19 and TRBJ1-5; 8 bases agree with TRBD1. The CDR3 sequence is 17 residues long. Germline V gives CDR1 LNHDA, CDR2 SQIVND (reference sequence). Losses at the gene ends were 5 bases for V and 5 bases for J; bases not matched to a gene: 14. Here the CDR3 DNA reads TGTGCCAGTAGTTCCGGGACAGGAGGGAGTCTTCATCAGCCCCAGCATTTT. Amino acids: CASSSGTGGSLHQPQHF.

V and J are TRBV9 and TRBJ2-7; 9 bases agree with TRBD1. Per germline, CDR1 SGDLS and CDR2 YYNGEE. The CDR3 loop spans 15 amino acids. V dropped 3 bases and J dropped 6; count of bases not matched to a gene: 10. In DNA form, the CDR3 reads TGTGCCAGCAGCGGGGGGGCCGGGACAGGGTTCGAGCAGTACTTC. It yields the protein CASSGGAGTGFEQYF.

The chain joins TRBV4-2 to TRBJ1-5; 9 bases line up with TRBD1. Germline values: CDR1 LGHNA, CDR2 YNFKEQ. CDR3 length equals 14 residues. Trimming at V came to 0 bases and at J to 16 bases, leaving 10 bases not matched to a gene. The CDR3, as DNA: TGTGCCAGCAGCCAAGATAATCCGACAGGGGGGCTACATTTT. Its translation is CASSQDNPTGGLHF.

Only one count was recorded for this clone. This chain joins TRBV7-2 and TRBJ2-7; possibly TRBD2 for D (6 bases). V lost 3 bases and J lost 5, with 17 bases in between. Germline V lookup: CDR1 SGHTA, CDR2 FQGNSA. The CDR3 is 15 amino acids. CDR3 coding DNA: TGTGCCAGCAGCTTGGCTGGGGGGAAGGGCAACGAGCAGTACTTC. Translated, it gives CASSLAGGKGNEQYF.

The chain joins TRBV6-1 to TRBJ1-5; a weak D match, TRBD1 (5 bases). The V gene's germline CDR1 is MNHNS and CDR2 SASEGT. CDR3 length: 15 residues. Trimming left V 1 base short and J 3 bases short, with 10 bases between. CDR3 bases: TGTGCCAGCAGTGAAGGGGGCACCCTCAATCAGCCCCAGCATTTT. Protein sequence: CASSEGGTLNQPQHF.

This sequence joins TRBV4-3 and TRBJ1-1; 10 bases line up with TRBD1. CDR3 length: 17 residues. Germline lookup yields CDR1 LGHNA and CDR2 YSLEER. V lost 1 base and J lost 4; bases outside the gene matches: 9. The DNA for the CDR3 is TGCGCCAGCAGCCAAGTCTTCGACAGGGGGCGTAGCACTGAAGCTTTCTTT. Encoded protein: CASSQVFDRGRSTEAFF.